Listed here are 4 T cell receptor beta chains from one sample, sequenced in a study of Ad26.COV2.S vaccination and SARS-CoV-2 variants. Data came from immunoSEQ multiplex PCR; TCRdb stores just in-frame clones and leaves some out. The sample includes about 180,000 clones, approximately 90% seen only once; the top ten take less than 6%. The sequencing used peripheral blood, collected after recovery from COVID-19. The receptors stem from a human donor who had recovered from COVID-19.

J is TRBJ2-5 and V is TRBV19; no clear D gene. CDR3 length equals 14 residues. V lost 5 bases and J 2 bases, leaving 12 bases between the germline ends. The germline CDR1 and CDR2 sequences are LNHDA and SQIVND (reference sequence). CDR3: CASSPTAVQETQYF. As DNA, the CDR3 is TGTGCCAGTAGTCCCACAGCAGTACAAGAGACCCAGTACTTC.

The J gene is TRBJ2-3, the V gene TRBV6-5; TRBD2 agrees at 11 bases. The CDR3 contains 14 residues. CDR1 is MNHEY and CDR2 is SVGAGI in the germline V gene. After removal of 7 bases from V and 3 bases from J, the junction contained 3 bases not matched to a gene. This chain's CDR3 is CASTVAGGTDTQYF. The CDR3 DNA is TGTGCCAGCACCGTAGCGGGAGGGACAGATACGCAGTATTTT.

The CDR3 sequence: CASSLSQREFLDTQYF. The CDR3 coding sequence is TGTGCCAGCAGCCTCTCACAGCGGGAGTTCCTAGATACGCAGTATTTT. This sequence joins TRBV6-2 or TRBV6-3 and TRBJ2-3; the match to TRBD2 covers 8 bases. Per germline, CDR1 MNHEY and CDR2 SVGEGT. CDR3 length equals 16 residues. The J segment lost 5 bases and the V segment lost 6 bases, leaving 13 bases of the junction unmatched.

The chain has TRBV14 and TRBJ2-2, with 9 bases fitting TRBD1. V gave up 2 bases and J gave up 6 bases; unmatched junction bases: 13. The germline V gene encodes CDR1 SGHDN and CDR2 FVKESK. This CDR3 region has 18 residues. CDR3 coding DNA: TGTGCCAGCAGCCAATTCCAACCCGTAAGACAGGGGGCCGGGGAGCTGTTTTTT. Translation: CASSQFQPVRQGAGELFF. Together with reference TRBV14 and TRBJ2-2, the CDR3 gives the full variable domain: EAGVTQFPSHSVIEKGQTVTLRCDPISGHDNLYWYRRVMGKEIKFLLHFVKESKQDESGMPNNRFLAERTGGTYSTLKVQPAELEDSGVYFCASSQFQPVRQGAGELFFGEGSRLTVL.